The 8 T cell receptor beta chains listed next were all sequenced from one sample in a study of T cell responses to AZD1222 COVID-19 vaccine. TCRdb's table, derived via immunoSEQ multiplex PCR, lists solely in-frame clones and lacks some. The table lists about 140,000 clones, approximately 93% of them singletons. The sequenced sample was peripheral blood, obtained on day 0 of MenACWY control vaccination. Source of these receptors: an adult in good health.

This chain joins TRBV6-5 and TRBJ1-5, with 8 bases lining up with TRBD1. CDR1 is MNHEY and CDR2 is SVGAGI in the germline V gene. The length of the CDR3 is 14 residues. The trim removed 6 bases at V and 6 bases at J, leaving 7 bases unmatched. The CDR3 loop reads CASSRGQGPQPQHF. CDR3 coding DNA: TGTGCCAGCAGCCGTGGACAGGGCCCTCAGCCCCAGCATTTT.

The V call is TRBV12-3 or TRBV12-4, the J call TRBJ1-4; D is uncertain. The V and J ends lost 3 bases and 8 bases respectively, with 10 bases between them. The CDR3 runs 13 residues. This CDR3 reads CASSFALLEKLFF. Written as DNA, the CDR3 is TGTGCCAGCAGTTTCGCGCTCCTCGAAAAACTGTTTTTT.

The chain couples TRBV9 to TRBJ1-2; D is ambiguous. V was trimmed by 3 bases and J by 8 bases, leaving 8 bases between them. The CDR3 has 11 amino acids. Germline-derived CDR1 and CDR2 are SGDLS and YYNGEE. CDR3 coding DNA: TGTGCCAGCAGCGGAGGGTGGGGCTACACCTTC. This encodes CASSGGWGYTF.

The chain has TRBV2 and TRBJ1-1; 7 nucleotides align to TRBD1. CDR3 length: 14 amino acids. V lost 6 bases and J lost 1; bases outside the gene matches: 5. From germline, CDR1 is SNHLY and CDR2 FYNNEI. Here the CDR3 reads CASRVDRKNTEAFF. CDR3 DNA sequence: TGTGCCAGCAGGGTGGACAGGAAGAACACTGAAGCTTTCTTT.

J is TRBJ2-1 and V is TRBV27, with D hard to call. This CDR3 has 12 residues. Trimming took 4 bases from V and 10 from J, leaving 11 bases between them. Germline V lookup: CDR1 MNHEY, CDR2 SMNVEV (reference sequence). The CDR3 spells CASSYLGKEQFF. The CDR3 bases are TGTGCCAGCAGTTATCTAGGAAAGGAGCAGTTCTTC.

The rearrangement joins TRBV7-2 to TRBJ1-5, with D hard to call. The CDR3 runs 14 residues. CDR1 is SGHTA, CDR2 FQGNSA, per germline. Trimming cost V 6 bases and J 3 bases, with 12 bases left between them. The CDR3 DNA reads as TGTGCCAGCAGTCCTAACAGAGACAATCAGCCCCAGCATTTT. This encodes CASSPNRDNQPQHF. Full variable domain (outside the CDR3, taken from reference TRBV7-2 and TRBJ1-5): GAGVSQSPSNKVTEKGKDVELRCDPISGHTALYWYRQSLGQGLEFLIYFQGNSAPDKSGLPSDRFSAERTGGSVSTLTIQRTQQEDSAVYLCASSPNRDNQPQHFGDGTRLSIL.

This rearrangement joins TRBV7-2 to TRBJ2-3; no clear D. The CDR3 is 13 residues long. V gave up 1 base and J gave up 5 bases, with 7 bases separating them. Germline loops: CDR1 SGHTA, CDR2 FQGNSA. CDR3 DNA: TGTGCCAGCAGCTTAGTTAGGCGAGATACGCAGTATTTT. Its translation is CASSLVRRDTQYF.

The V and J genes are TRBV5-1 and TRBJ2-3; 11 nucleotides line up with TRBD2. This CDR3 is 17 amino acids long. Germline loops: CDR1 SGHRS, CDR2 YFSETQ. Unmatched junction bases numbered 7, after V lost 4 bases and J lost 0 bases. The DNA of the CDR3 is TGCGCCAGCAGCGTTACCGGGACTAGCGGTAGCACAGATACGCAGTATTTT. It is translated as CASSVTGTSGSTDTQYF.